These 32 T cell receptor beta chains came from one sample sequenced in a study of blood T cells in healthy people across ages. The second PCR ran roughly 7 to 11 cycles with a sample-barcoded 5' primer and J-beta primers. TCRdb re-derived calls from the 5' RACE reads in MiXCR, one entry per CDR3 protein. This table holds about 640,000 distinct CDR3 sequences, around 54% found once. The sequenced sample consisted of blood. The receptors here all came from a man in his sixties in good health.

V gene TRBV12-3 or TRBV12-4 combines with J gene TRBJ1-3; the D gene is possibly TRBD1 (6 bases). V lost 2 bases and J lost 3, with 23 bases in between. CDR3 length: 19 residues. CDR3 coding DNA: TGTGCCAGCAGTTTACCCTATTTCGTACAGGGACGGGGTGGAAACACCATATATTTT. This gives the protein CASSLPYFVQGRGGNTIYF.

The chain has TRBV20-1 and TRBJ1-2; D ambiguous. The V and J ends lost 3 bases and 4 bases respectively, with 9 bases between them. Germline CDR1 reads DFQATT; CDR2 reads SNEGSKA (reference sequence). The CDR3 is 12 residues long. CDR3 sequence: CSASQALYGYTF. Written as DNA, the CDR3 is TGCAGTGCTAGTCAAGCGCTCTATGGCTACACCTTC.

V gene TRBV20-1 combines with J gene TRBJ2-7; unclear D gene. This CDR3 region has 14 residues. CDR1 is DFQATT and CDR2 is SNEGSKA in the germline V gene (reference sequence). The V and J ends lost 6 bases and 1 base respectively, with 16 bases between them. In DNA form, the CDR3 reads TGCAGTGCGGGAAGGCCTTTACCATCCTACGAGCAGTACTTC. Translation gives CSAGRPLPSYEQYF.

The V and J genes are TRBV20-1 and TRBJ2-4; 10 bases line up with TRBD2. The J call is in doubt because the DNA end fits TRBJ2-5 better. CDR1 is DFQATT and CDR2 is SNEGSKA in the germline V gene (reference sequence). The CDR3 extends over 16 amino acids. In DNA form, the CDR3 reads TGCAGTGCTAGGCCCCCTAGCGGGGGAGCCCAAGAGACCCAGTACTTC. Translation: CSARPPSGGAQETQYF.

The sample holds a few counts of this clonotype. This sequence joins TRBV28 and TRBJ2-7, with 7 bases matching TRBD1. The length of the CDR3 is 14 residues. Looked up from germline, CDR1 is MDHEN and CDR2 is SYDVKM. The V and J ends lost 7 bases and 7 bases, in that order; junction bases with no gene match: 13. As DNA, the CDR3 is TGTGCCAGCATTGACAGGGTTCAGCCCAGAGAGCAGTACTTC. Residues: CASIDRVQPREQYF.

This chain connects TRBV12-3 or TRBV12-4 to TRBJ1-3; D is unclear. Deletions cut 4 bases from V and 1 base from J, with 17 bases between. The CDR3 contains 17 residues. The CDR3: CASSSDREGWSGNTIYF. CDR3 sequence (DNA): TGTGCCAGCAGTTCCGACCGGGAGGGTTGGTCTGGAAACACCATATATTTT.

This chain connects TRBV5-5 to TRBJ1-4, with 7 nucleotides matching TRBD1. The ends lost 1 base at V and 6 bases at J; junction bases unmatched: 9. The germline V gene encodes CDR1 SGHKS and CDR2 YYEKEE (reference sequence). The CDR3 extends over 16 amino acids. CDR3 sequence (DNA): TGTGCCAGCAGCTTGCGGCAGGGGACAGCCCATGAAAAACTGTTTTTT. Protein: CASSLRQGTAHEKLFF.

This clonotype was found a few times. V usage is TRBV5-1 and J usage is TRBJ1-2; TRBD1 might be the D (6 bases). The V end lost 4 bases, the J end lost 2 bases, and 12 bases lay between the germline ends. CDR1 and CDR2 from the germline V gene are SGHRS and YFSETQ. This CDR3 spans 14 amino acids. The CDR3 protein is CASSRDGQNYGYTF. The CDR3 DNA sequence: TGCGCCAGCAGCCGTGATGGACAGAACTATGGCTACACCTTC. The full variable domain, rest sourced from reference TRBV5-1 and TRBJ1-2, is KAGVTQTPRYLIKTRGQQVTLSCSPISGHRSVSWYQQTPGQGLQFLFEYFSETQRNKGNFPGRFSGRQFSNSRSEMNVSTLELGDSALYLCASSRDGQNYGYTFGSGTRLTVV.

The chain recombines TRBV2 with TRBJ1-4; TRBD1 agrees at 7 bases. V was clipped by 6 bases and J by 4 bases; unmatched bases: 8. CDR3 length equals 15 residues. Germline V gene data show CDR1 as SNHLY and CDR2 as FYNNEI. Here the CDR3 reads CASSEQGTVNEKLFF. The CDR3 DNA reads as TGTGCCAGCAGCGAACAGGGGACCGTTAATGAAAAACTGTTTTTT.

The V gene is TRBV7-2, the J gene TRBJ2-2; no clear D. CDR1 and CDR2 (germline): SGHTA, FQGNSA. The length of the CDR3 is 15 residues. The V gene lost 5 bases and the J gene lost 2 bases, with 12 bases spanning the gap. DNA for the CDR3: TGTGCCAGCAGCGCTCCTAGTGCTAACACCGGGGAGCTGTTTTTT. Encoded protein: CASSAPSANTGELFF.

The V and J genes are TRBV2 and TRBJ2-5, with a possible D match to TRBD1 (6 bases). V gave up 3 bases and J gave up 4 bases, with 12 bases separating them. Germline-derived CDR1 and CDR2 are SNHLY and FYNNEI. The CDR3 has 14 residues. This CDR3 is CASSEYRAGETQYF. In DNA form, the CDR3 reads TGTGCCAGCAGTGAGTACAGGGCCGGAGAGACCCAGTACTTC.

The chain couples TRBV20-1 to TRBJ2-5; a weak D match, TRBD2 (5 bases). This CDR3 contains 15 residues. Germline loops: CDR1 DFQATT, CDR2 SNEGSKA (reference sequence). V was trimmed by 3 bases and J by 1 base, leaving 15 bases between them. CDR3 sequence (DNA): TGCAGTGCTAGGATCCCCGAGGGCTCCCAAGAGACCCAGTACTTC. Translating it yields CSARIPEGSQETQYF.

The chain joins TRBV7-9 to TRBJ2-5; possibly TRBD1 for D (6 bases). This CDR3 comprises 14 residues. Germline V gene data show CDR1 as SEHNR and CDR2 as FQNEAQ (reference sequence). The germline V and J ends were trimmed by 6 bases and 4 bases, with 15 bases remaining between them. This chain's CDR3 is CASSYPGVIETQYF. CDR3 nucleotide sequence: TGTGCCAGCAGTTACCCAGGGGTAATAGAGACCCAGTACTTC.

The chain recombines TRBV20-1 with TRBJ2-6; 8 bases match TRBD1. CDR1 is DFQATT, CDR2 SNEGSKA, per germline (reference sequence). The CDR3 length is 16 residues. The V and J ends lost 5 bases and 0 bases, in that order; junction bases with no gene match: 6. The CDR3 loop is CSADGQGTSGANVLTF. In DNA, the CDR3 is TGCAGTGCTGATGGACAGGGAACCTCTGGGGCCAACGTCCTGACTTTC.

This clonotype was seen once. The V and J genes are TRBV20-1 and TRBJ1-6; TRBD1 aligns across 9 bases. The CDR3 has 17 residues. The V gene's germline CDR1 is DFQATT and CDR2 SNEGSKA (reference sequence). With V trimmed by 2 bases and J by 13 bases, 18 bases remained unmatched. CDR3 sequence reads: CSARLLSGTGIMAPLHF. DNA of the CDR3: TGCAGTGCTAGATTACTCTCCGGGACAGGGATAATGGCGCCCCTCCACTTT.

The chain's CDR3 is CASSAGQHTEAFF. The CDR3 DNA sequence: TGTGCCAGCAGTGCAGGACAACACACTGAAGCTTTCTTT. This chain links TRBV6-4 with TRBJ1-1; a possible D gene is TRBD1 (5 bases). This CDR3 has 13 residues. V gave up 4 bases and J gave up 3 bases, with 9 bases separating them. CDR1 is MRHNA and CDR2 is SNTAGT in the germline V gene.

Details on this clonotype: Just one base apart from a much larger clone, this may be a read error. This chain connects TRBV29-1 to TRBJ2-5, with 7 bases matching TRBD1. CDR1 and CDR2 from the germline V gene are SQVTM and ANQGSEA. CDR3 length equals 13 residues. DNA for the CDR3: TGCAGCGCACGACAGGGCGGGCAAGAGACCCAGCACTTC. Translated: CSARQGGQETQHF.

This clonotype was observed a handful of times. The V call is TRBV11-2, the J call TRBJ2-7; TRBD1 matches at 10 bases. J lost 0 bases, V lost 3 bases, and 2 bases had no gene match. CDR1 and CDR2 (germline): SGHAT, FQNNGV. The CDR3 loop spans 15 amino acids. In DNA form, the CDR3 reads TGTGCCAGCAGCTTTTGGGACAGGGGCTCCTACGAGCAGTACTTC. Translated: CASSFWDRGSYEQYF. The complete variable domain, with remaining parts taken from reference TRBV11-2 and TRBJ2-7, reads EAGVAQSPRYKIIEKRQSVAFWCNPISGHATLYWYQQILGQGPKLLIQFQNNGVVDDSQLPKDRFSAERLKGVDSTLKIQPAKLEDSAVYLCASSFWDRGSYEQYFGPGTRLTVT.

CDR3 loop: CASEESPLHF. The CDR3 region has the DNA TGTGCCAGCGAGGAATCACCCCTCCACTTT. V usage is TRBV6-8 and J usage is TRBJ1-6; no definite D call. V was clipped by 8 bases and J by 10 bases, with 6 bases between them. Germline loops: CDR1 MNHGY, CDR2 SAAAGT. CDR3 length: 10 amino acids.

The V and J genes are TRBV7-9 and TRBJ2-3; perhaps TRBD2 as D (5 bases). Trimming left V 4 bases short and J 6 bases short, with 17 bases between. Germline lookup yields CDR1 SEHNR and CDR2 FQNEAQ (reference sequence). This CDR3 has 15 residues. Written as DNA, the CDR3 is TGTGCCAGCAGCTCACGACTCGGGGTAGCGGATACGCAGTATTTT. Protein product: CASSSRLGVADTQYF.

In the case of this clonotype: The junction and the germline gene differ at one end; a read error may be behind it. The rearrangement joins TRBV2 to TRBJ1-4; D unclear. CDR3 length: 13 amino acids. Germline CDR1 SNHLY, CDR2 FYNNEI. The CDR3 loop is CASTTLTIEKLFF. The CDR3 DNA reads TGTGCCAGCACGACTTTAACTATTGAAAAACTGTTTTTT.

This chain connects TRBV11-3 to TRBJ2-1, with 10 bases lining up with TRBD2. The V gene's germline CDR1 is SGHNT and CDR2 YENEEA. The CDR3 totals 16 residues. J gave up 1 base and V 4 bases, and 4 bases lay outside the gene matches. CDR3 in DNA: TGTGCCAGCAGCTCTAGGACTAGCGGATCCTACAATGAGCAGTTCTTC. It encodes CASSSRTSGSYNEQFF.

The chain carries TRBV29-1 and TRBJ2-3; 7 nucleotides align to TRBD2. The CDR3 sequence is 12 residues long. The ends lost 6 bases at V and 9 bases at J; junction bases unmatched: 9. The V gene's germline CDR1 is SQVTM and CDR2 ANQGSEA. CDR3 in amino acids: CSVTGLVETQYF. The DNA of the CDR3 is TGCAGCGTAACTGGACTAGTTGAGACGCAGTATTTT.

This sequence joins TRBV3-1 and TRBJ2-5, with a tentative D call TRBD1 (5 bases). Trimming cost V 6 bases and J 2 bases, with 13 bases left between them. CDR1 and CDR2 (germline): LGHDT, YNNKEL (reference sequence). The CDR3 consists of 14 residues. The CDR3 reads CASSYRGQQETQYF. CDR3 sequence (DNA): TGTGCCAGCAGTTATAGGGGCCAGCAAGAGACCCAGTACTTC.

The sample holds a few counts of this clonotype. This chain connects TRBV5-1 to TRBJ2-5; 13 positions agree with TRBD2. The V and J ends lost 4 bases and 4 bases, in that order; junction bases with no gene match: 13. The CDR3 length is 18 residues. CDR1 SGHRS and CDR2 YFSETQ come from the germline V gene. The CDR3 loop is CASSQTGTSGASGETQYF. The CDR3 bases are TGCGCCAGCAGCCAGACCGGGACTAGCGGGGCGTCTGGAGAGACCCAGTACTTC.

In its sample, this clonotype was seen once. This chain connects TRBV10-2 to TRBJ1-1; D unclear. This CDR3 has 11 amino acids. Per the germline V gene, CDR1 is WSHSY and CDR2 is SAAADI. Trimming removed 7 bases from V and 4 bases from J, with 7 bases in between. DNA for the CDR3: TGCGCCAGCAAGCACGGCACTGAAGCTTTCTTT. Translated, it gives CASKHGTEAFF.

The chain combines TRBV5-6 with TRBJ2-7, with TRBD2 matching 9 bases. This CDR3 is 16 amino acids long. The V gene end was trimmed by 1 base and the J gene end by 0 bases; junction bases not matched to a gene: 5. Germline lookup yields CDR1 SGHDT and CDR2 YYEEEE. The CDR3 nucleotides are TGTGCCAGCAGCTTGTCCGGCGGGGGGGTCTCCTACGAGCAGTACTTC. Its translation is CASSLSGGGVSYEQYF.

The rearrangement links TRBV6-6 to TRBJ1-2; no clear D. The ends were cut back, 10 bases at V and 2 bases at J, with 20 bases in the middle. This CDR3 is built from 15 residues. Looked up from germline, CDR1 is MNHNY and CDR2 is SVGAGI (reference sequence). CDR3 loop: CAITSPDGENYGYTF. The CDR3 DNA follows: TGTGCCATCACATCCCCCGATGGCGAAAACTATGGCTACACCTTC.

J is TRBJ2-7 and V is TRBV6-2 or TRBV6-3; D perhaps matches TRBD1 (5 bases). This CDR3 has 17 amino acids. V lost 5 bases, J lost 1 base, and 21 bases lay in between. Germline V gene lookup returns CDR1 MNHEY and CDR2 SVGEGT. The DNA of the CDR3 is TGTGCCAGCAGTCCCCGACCAGGGCCCCGTCCATCCTACGAGCAGTACTTC. This codes for CASSPRPGPRPSYEQYF.

The V and J genes are TRBV9 and TRBJ2-3; the D is unclear. Trimming removed 3 bases from V and 4 bases from J, with 9 bases in between. The CDR3 totals 13 residues. CDR1 and CDR2 (germline): SGDLS, YYNGEE. CDR3 sequence reads: CASSALSADTQYF. The CDR3 DNA reads TGTGCCAGCAGCGCCCTTTCCGCAGATACGCAGTATTTT.

This clonotype was recorded a few times. This chain links TRBV9 with TRBJ2-1; D may correspond to TRBD1 or TRBD2 (7 bases each). The CDR3 contains 15 residues. V was shortened by 4 bases and J by 4 bases, with 15 bases between the two germline ends. Germline V gene data show CDR1 as SGDLS and CDR2 as YYNGEE. The CDR3 DNA sequence: TGTGCCAGCAGCCCAGGGGGGGCAGGTTACAATGAGCAGTTCTTC. Translation: CASSPGGAGYNEQFF.

V gene TRBV5-1 combines with J gene TRBJ2-1, with D possibly matching TRBD2 (5 bases). CDR3 length: 15 amino acids. Germline CDR1 reads SGHRS; CDR2 reads YFSETQ. Trimming took off 2 bases at V and 5 bases at J, with 14 bases between the two ends. The CDR3 DNA reads TGCGCCAGCAGCTTTATAGCGCAGTCCCACAATGAGCAGTTCTTC. The encoded protein is CASSFIAQSHNEQFF.